This TCR beta chain was identified in a study of shared clonotypes between healthy human individuals. Study in general: Three CD4 naive, three CD4 memory, two CD8 naive and one CD8 memory plate were used per donor. Notes on the study in general: With few donors, the genetic and exposure-history diversity represented was limited. Clonotype sharing among donors, it was expected, would be affected by sequencing depth.

V was pared by 10 bases and J by 0 bases, with 9 bases between. CDR3 length equals 12 residues. Germline CDR1 MDHEN, CDR2 SYDVKM. The assay was immunoSEQ multiplex PCR, and TCRdb's table has in-frame clones only and misses some. The sample consists of over a million clones, about 80% of them appearing once. This clone was detected many times. Its target is not known. The origin of this receptor is a man between 18 and 29 years old in good health. Some clones in this sample may be carry-over from other donors' samples. The J gene is TRBJ1-2, the V gene TRBV28; D call uncertain. Input material: memory CD4+ T cells from PBMCs. The subset here: CD45RA-negative fraction. The CDR3: CAISTANYGYTF. For the CDR3, the DNA is TGTGCCATAAGCACCGCTAACTATGGCTACACCTTC.